Listed here are 22 T cell receptor beta chains from one sample, sequenced in a study of T cells in Graves' hyperthyroidism and ophthalmopathy. What was amplified from RNA transcripts were TCR beta CDR3 regions. Primed by the HTBI set, a first-round RT-PCR was run on the TCR CDR3. In TCRdb, the multiplex PCR reads were re-called with MiXCR into one record per CDR3 protein. The sample carries under 450,000 distinct CDR3 sequences, 17% recorded once. Sequences were obtained from blood. These TCRs come from a woman in her twenties or thirties with Graves' hyperthyroidism that later progressed to Graves' ophthalmopathy.

This clonotype was counted ten times or more. The chain combines TRBV28 with TRBJ2-7; 9 nucleotides align to TRBD1. Looked up from germline, CDR1 is MDHEN and CDR2 is SYDVKM. V trimming: 2 bases; J trimming: 4 bases; junction bases outside the gene matches: 6. This CDR3 comprises 15 residues. This CDR3 reads CASSLTAGTGYEQYF. The CDR3 nucleotides read TGTGCCAGCAGTTTAACCGCCGGGACAGGGTACGAGCAGTACTTC.

This clonotype was seen at least ten times. The chain uses TRBV20-1 and TRBJ2-5, with D possibly TRBD2 on 5 matching bases. CDR1 and CDR2 from the germline V gene are DFQATT and SNEGSKA (reference sequence). This CDR3 is 14 amino acids long. V lost 3 bases and J 0 bases, leaving 11 bases between the germline ends. The CDR3 is CSARLEADQETQYF. CDR3 bases: TGCAGTGCTAGGTTGGAGGCGGACCAAGAGACCCAGTACTTC.

This clonotype was counted ten times or more. The chain couples TRBV11-2 to TRBJ2-2, with D maybe TRBD2 (5 bases). Trimming left V 5 bases short and J 3 bases short, with 13 bases between. Germline loops: CDR1 SGHAT, CDR2 FQNNGV. The CDR3 is made up of 15 amino acids. The CDR3 protein is CASSGSERYTGELFF. In nucleotides, the CDR3 is TGTGCCAGCAGCGGGTCCGAGCGGTACACCGGGGAGCTGTTTTTT.

This clonotype occurred many times. The rearrangement uses TRBV24-1 and TRBJ2-1; 10 bases are shared with TRBD2. Germline V gives CDR1 KGHDR, CDR2 SFDVKD. The junction had 6 bases not matched to a gene; V was cut back by 6 bases and J by 5 bases. CDR3 size: 15 residues. CDR3 sequence: CATSSLAGDHNEQFF. The CDR3 DNA reads as TGTGCCACCAGTTCGCTAGCGGGAGACCACAATGAGCAGTTCTTC.

In its sample, this clonotype was seen many times. The V gene is TRBV5-1, the J gene TRBJ2-5; TRBD2 matches 7 bases. The CDR3 is made up of 14 amino acids. J gave up 4 bases and V 3 bases, and 6 bases lay outside the gene matches. The V gene's germline CDR1 is SGHRS and CDR2 YFSETQ. DNA for the CDR3: TGCGCCAGCAGCTCAATGCGGGAGTCAGAGACCCAGTACTTC. Residues: CASSSMRESETQYF.

The V gene is TRBV4-1, the J gene TRBJ2-7, with 10 bases matching TRBD1. Germline CDR1 is MGHRA and CDR2 is YSYEKL. J lost 6 bases, V lost 0 bases, and 11 bases had no gene match. The CDR3 is 17 amino acids. CDR3 protein: CASSQDAGTGASVEQYF. DNA of the CDR3: TGCGCCAGCAGCCAAGATGCCGGGACAGGGGCGTCGGTCGAGCAGTACTTC.

The table lists this clonotype with a few counts. This chain links TRBV25-1 with TRBJ1-2; 8 bases line up with TRBD1. This CDR3 is 14 amino acids long. J was trimmed by 0 bases and V by 3 bases; bases with no gene match: 0. Germline loops: CDR1 MGHDK, CDR2 SYGVNS. The CDR3 region is CASSDRGPNYGYTF. The CDR3 DNA reads TGTGCCAGCAGTGACAGGGGGCCTAACTATGGCTACACCTTC.

At least ten counts were recorded for this clonotype. The chain uses TRBV12-3 or TRBV12-4 and TRBJ2-7; TRBD2 might be the D (6 bases). The germline V and J ends were trimmed by 6 bases and 3 bases, with 18 bases remaining between them. CDR3 size: 15 residues. The CDR3: CASSNRGDRLYEQYF. The CDR3 coding sequence is TGTGCCAGCAGCAATCGCGGGGACCGCCTCTACGAGCAGTACTTC.

This clonotype appeared many times. V usage is TRBV6-2 or TRBV6-3 and J usage is TRBJ2-3, with unresolved D. V dropped 2 bases and J dropped 5 bases, with 8 bases sitting between them. Germline values: CDR1 MNHEY, CDR2 SVGEGT. This CDR3 contains 13 residues. The CDR3 spells CASSYRAGDTQYF. The CDR3 DNA reads as TGTGCCAGCAGTTACAGGGCAGGAGATACGCAGTATTTT.

This clonotype was seen repeatedly, ten times or more. The CDR3 sequence: CASSFIHNGEETQYF. Written as DNA, the CDR3 is TGTGCCAGCAGTTTTATACATAACGGAGAGGAGACCCAGTACTTC. The rearrangement uses TRBV12-3 or TRBV12-4 and TRBJ2-5, with unresolved D. The CDR3 is 15 amino acids. V lost 3 bases to trimming and J lost 5 bases, with 16 bases between them.

This clonotype was seen at least ten times. The V gene is TRBV3-1, the J gene TRBJ2-7; tentatively, D is TRBD1 or TRBD2 (5 bases each). The CDR3 consists of 13 residues. V shed 4 bases and J shed 2 bases, with 9 bases lying between them. Germline assignment: CDR1 LGHDT and CDR2 YNNKEL (reference sequence). The CDR3 protein is CASSPRDAYEQYF. Here the CDR3 DNA reads TGTGCCAGCAGCCCGAGGGACGCCTACGAGCAGTACTTC.

This clonotype has a count of ten or more. The V and J genes are TRBV25-1 and TRBJ1-5; D might be TRBD1 (6 bases). The ends were cut back, 9 bases at V and 0 bases at J, with 27 bases in the middle. The germline V gene encodes CDR1 MGHDK and CDR2 SYGVNS. The CDR3 sequence is 19 residues long. CDR3 nucleotides: TGTGCCAGTCCCTGTGTGGGCAGGGGTCGGTCCAGTAGCAATCAGCCCCAGCATTTT. Protein: CASPCVGRGRSSSNQPQHF.

This clonotype came up a few times. CDR3 amino acids: CASSIGVTEAFF. Written as DNA, the CDR3 is TGTGCCAGTAGTATAGGGGTAACTGAAGCTTTCTTT. This chain connects TRBV19 to TRBJ1-1; D gene unclear. CDR3 size: 12 residues. Looked up from germline, CDR1 is LNHDA and CDR2 is SQIVND (reference sequence). With 1 base removed from V and 5 bases from J, the gap between germline ends came to 5 bases.

In the case of this clonotype: A much larger clone lies one base from this, so it may be a read error. This rearrangement joins TRBV28 to TRBJ2-1; D might be TRBD2 (5 bases). Looked up from germline, CDR1 is MDHEN and CDR2 is SYDVKM. CDR3 length equals 14 residues. The CDR3 DNA sequence: TGTGCCACCAGTTTATGGCGGGCCCACAATGAGCAGTTCTTC. Its protein is CATSLWRAHNEQFF.

This clonotype was counted at least ten times. The gene calls are TRBV12-3 or TRBV12-4 and TRBJ2-1, with TRBD2 matching over 9 bases. This CDR3 is 18 amino acids long. Losses at the gene ends were 1 base for V and 7 bases for J; bases not matched to a gene: 14. The CDR3 is CASSLVRGAGGPRNEQFF. The CDR3 DNA follows: TGTGCCAGCAGTTTAGTAAGGGGAGCGGGAGGACCAAGGAATGAGCAGTTCTTC.

V usage is TRBV4-1 and J usage is TRBJ2-1, with TRBD2 identical over 12 bases. V shed 4 bases, J shed 3 bases, and the junction held 7 bases outside the gene matches. CDR3 size: 17 residues. Germline V lookup: CDR1 MGHRA, CDR2 YSYEKL. CDR3 region: CASSPGASGRDYNEQFF. The CDR3, as DNA: TGCGCCAGCAGCCCCGGGGCTAGCGGGAGGGACTACAATGAGCAGTTCTTC.

The chain links TRBV5-1 to TRBJ2-7, with 8 bases lining up with TRBD2. Germline-derived CDR1 and CDR2 are SGHRS and YFSETQ. V lost 2 bases and J lost 2; bases outside the gene matches: 6. This CDR3 region has 15 residues. The CDR3: CASSFGGGGTYEQYF. The CDR3 DNA sequence: TGCGCCAGCAGCTTCGGGGGGGGGGGAACCTACGAGCAGTACTTC.

This clonotype was seen many times. The gene calls are TRBV27 and TRBJ1-6, with D unresolved. CDR3 length: 14 residues. The V end was cut by 3 bases, the J end by 4 bases, with 7 bases between. Germline V gene lookup returns CDR1 MNHEY and CDR2 SMNVEV (reference sequence). Written as DNA, the CDR3 is TGTGCCAGCAGTTTCCCGGGGTATAATTCACCCCTCCACTTT. Its translation: CASSFPGYNSPLHF.

This clonotype appeared a few times. The chain joins TRBV24-1 to TRBJ2-5; TRBD2 matches 12 bases. Germline V gene sequence: CDR1 KGHDR, CDR2 SFDVKD. The ends lost 3 bases at V and 5 bases at J; junction bases unmatched: 18. The CDR3 loop spans 20 amino acids. Here the CDR3 DNA reads TGTGCCACCAGTGATATTACTAGCGGGGGGCGAATGATGTACAGGGAGACCCAGTACTTC. This encodes CATSDITSGGRMMYRETQYF.

This clonotype was detected a few times. CDR3 region: CSVESGGALSQETQYF. The CDR3 DNA reads TGCAGCGTGGAGAGCGGGGGGGCCCTCTCTCAAGAGACCCAGTACTTC. V usage is TRBV29-1 and J usage is TRBJ2-5, with 10 bases that match TRBD2. The junction had 12 bases not matched to a gene; V was cut back by 6 bases and J by 2 bases. The CDR3 covers 16 residues. Germline CDR1 is SQVTM and CDR2 is ANQGSEA.

This clonotype was detected a few times. This sequence joins TRBV10-3 and TRBJ1-3; D may be TRBD1 (6 bases). The germline V and J ends were trimmed by 6 bases and 0 bases, with 12 bases remaining between them. CDR1 ENHRY and CDR2 SYGVKD come from the germline V gene. The CDR3 is 15 amino acids. The chain's CDR3 is CAIRPTGASGNTIYF. The DNA for the CDR3 is TGTGCCATCAGACCGACAGGAGCCTCTGGAAACACCATATATTTT.

The chain couples TRBV7-6 to TRBJ2-2; the D gene is possibly TRBD2 (6 bases). The CDR3 is made up of 17 amino acids. The V end was cut by 3 bases, the J end by 3 bases, with 17 bases between. The germline CDR1 and CDR2 sequences are SGHVS and FNYEAQ. The CDR3 spells CASSFEAGTSHTGELFF. CDR3 DNA sequence: TGTGCCAGCAGCTTCGAAGCCGGGACTTCTCACACCGGGGAGCTGTTTTTT.